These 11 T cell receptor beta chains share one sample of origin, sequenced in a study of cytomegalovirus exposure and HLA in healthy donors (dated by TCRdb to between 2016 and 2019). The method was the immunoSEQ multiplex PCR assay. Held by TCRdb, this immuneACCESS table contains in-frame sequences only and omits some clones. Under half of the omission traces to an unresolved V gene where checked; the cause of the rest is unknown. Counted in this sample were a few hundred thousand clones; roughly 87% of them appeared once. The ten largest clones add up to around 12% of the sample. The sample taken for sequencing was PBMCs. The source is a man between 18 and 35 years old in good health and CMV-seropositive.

CDR3 loop: CASSPTSGLAGNYNEQFF. The DNA of the CDR3 is TGTGCCAGCAGCCCTACATCGGGACTAGCGGGAAACTACAATGAGCAGTTCTTC. The chain employs TRBV5-6 and TRBJ2-1; TRBD2 matches 13 bases. V trimming: 4 bases; J trimming: 3 bases; junction bases outside the gene matches: 10. Germline assignment: CDR1 SGHDT and CDR2 YYEEEE. The CDR3 spans 18 residues.

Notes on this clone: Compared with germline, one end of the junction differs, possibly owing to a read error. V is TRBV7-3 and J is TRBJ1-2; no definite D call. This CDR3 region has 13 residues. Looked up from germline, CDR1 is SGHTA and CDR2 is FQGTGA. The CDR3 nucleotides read TGTGCCAGCAGCCCGACGGACTCGTCTATTCGGGCGTTC. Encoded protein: CASSPTDSSIRAF.

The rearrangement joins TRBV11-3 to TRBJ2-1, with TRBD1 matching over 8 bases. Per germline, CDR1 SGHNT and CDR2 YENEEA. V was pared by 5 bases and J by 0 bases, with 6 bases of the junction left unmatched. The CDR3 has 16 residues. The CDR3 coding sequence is TGTGCCAGCAGCCGCTCCGGGACAGGCTCCTACAATGAGCAGTTCTTC. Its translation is CASSRSGTGSYNEQFF.

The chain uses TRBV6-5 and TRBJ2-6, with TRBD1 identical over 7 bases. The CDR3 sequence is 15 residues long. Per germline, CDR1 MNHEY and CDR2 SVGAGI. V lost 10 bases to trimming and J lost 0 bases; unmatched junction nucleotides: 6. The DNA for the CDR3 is TGTGCCACACGGACAGGCCGCTCTGGGGCCAACGTCCTGACTTTC. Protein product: CATRTGRSGANVLTF.

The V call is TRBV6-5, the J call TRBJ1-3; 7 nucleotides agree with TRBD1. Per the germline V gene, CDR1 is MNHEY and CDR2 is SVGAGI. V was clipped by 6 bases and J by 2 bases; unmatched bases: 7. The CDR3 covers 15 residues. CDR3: CASSFGTDTGNTIYF. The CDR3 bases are TGTGCCAGCAGCTTCGGGACAGACACTGGAAACACCATATATTTT.

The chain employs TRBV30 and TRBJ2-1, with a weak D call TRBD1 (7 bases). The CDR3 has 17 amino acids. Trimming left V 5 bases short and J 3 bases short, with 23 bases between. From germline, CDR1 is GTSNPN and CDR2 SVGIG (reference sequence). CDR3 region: CAWSKGGAGGIYNEQFF. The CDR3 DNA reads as TGTGCCTGGTCTAAAGGAGGGGCAGGGGGGATCTACAATGAGCAGTTCTTC.

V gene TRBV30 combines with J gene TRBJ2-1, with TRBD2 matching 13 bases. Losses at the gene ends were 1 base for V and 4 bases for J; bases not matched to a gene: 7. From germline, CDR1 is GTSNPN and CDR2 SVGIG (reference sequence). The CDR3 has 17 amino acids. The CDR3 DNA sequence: TGTGCCTGGAGTGATTGGACTAGCGGGAGTATTTACAATGAGCAGTTCTTC. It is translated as CAWSDWTSGSIYNEQFF.

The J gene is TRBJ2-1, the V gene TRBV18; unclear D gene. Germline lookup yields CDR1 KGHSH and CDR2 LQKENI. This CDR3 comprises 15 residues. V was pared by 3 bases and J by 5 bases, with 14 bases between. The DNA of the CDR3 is TGTGCCAGCTCACCTTCCTCGGGCAGCCACAATGAGCAGTTCTTC. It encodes CASSPSSGSHNEQFF.

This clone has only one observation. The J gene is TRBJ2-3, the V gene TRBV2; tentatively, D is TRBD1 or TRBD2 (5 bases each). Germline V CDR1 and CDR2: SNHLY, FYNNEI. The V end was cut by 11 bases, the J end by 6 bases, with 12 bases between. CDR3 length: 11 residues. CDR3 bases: TGTGCCGGTTCATGGGGGGATACGCAGTATTTT. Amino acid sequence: CAGSWGDTQYF. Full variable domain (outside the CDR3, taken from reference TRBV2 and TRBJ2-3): EPEVTQTPSHQVTQMGQEVILRCVPISNHLYFYWYRQILGQKVEFLVSFYNNEISEKSEIFDDQFSVERPDGSNFTLKIRSTKLEDSAMYFCAGSWGDTQYFGPGTRLTVL.

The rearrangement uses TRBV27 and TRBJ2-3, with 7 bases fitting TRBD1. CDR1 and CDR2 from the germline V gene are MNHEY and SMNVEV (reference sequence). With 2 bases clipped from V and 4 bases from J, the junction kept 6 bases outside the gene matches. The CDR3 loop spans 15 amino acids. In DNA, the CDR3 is TGTGCCAGCAGTTTAGAGGGACAGATCTCAGATACGCAGTATTTT. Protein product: CASSLEGQISDTQYF.

The DNA for the CDR3 is TGTGCCAGCAGCCCCGAGAGAAATAATGAGCAGTTCTTC. It specifies CASSPERNNEQFF. The V call is TRBV7-2, the J call TRBJ2-1; D is uncertain. V lost 5 bases, J lost 7 bases, and 12 bases lay in between. Looked up from germline, CDR1 is SGHTA and CDR2 is FQGNSA. This CDR3 spans 13 amino acids. Combining the CDR3 with reference TRBV7-2 and TRBJ2-1 gives the whole variable domain GAGVSQSPSNKVTEKGKDVELRCDPISGHTALYWYRQSLGQGLEFLIYFQGNSAPDKSGLPSDRFSAERTGGSVSTLTIQRTQQEDSAVYLCASSPERNNEQFFGPGTRLTVL.